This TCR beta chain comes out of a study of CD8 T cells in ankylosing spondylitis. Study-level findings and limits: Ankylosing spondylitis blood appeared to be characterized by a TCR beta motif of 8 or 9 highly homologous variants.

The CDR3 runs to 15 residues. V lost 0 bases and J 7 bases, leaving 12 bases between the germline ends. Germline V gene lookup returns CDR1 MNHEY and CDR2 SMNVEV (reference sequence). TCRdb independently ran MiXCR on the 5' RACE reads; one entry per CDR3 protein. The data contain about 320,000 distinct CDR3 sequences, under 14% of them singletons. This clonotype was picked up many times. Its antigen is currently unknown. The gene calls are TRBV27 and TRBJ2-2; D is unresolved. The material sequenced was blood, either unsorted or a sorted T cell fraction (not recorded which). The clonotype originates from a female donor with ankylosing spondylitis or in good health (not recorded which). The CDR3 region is CASSLSTSANGELFF. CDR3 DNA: TGTGCCAGCAGTTTATCCACAAGTGCAAACGGGGAGCTGTTTTTT.